Presented here are 6 T cell receptor beta chains from one specimen sequenced in a study of cytomegalovirus exposure and HLA in healthy donors. The PCR contained 60 Vbeta and 13 Jbeta primers. Repertoires were generated with immunoSEQ multiplex PCR, while TCRdb's copy carries only in-frame clones and drops some. The sample has around 57,000 clones; the top ten hold 11%. The sequencing sample was made of PBMCs. These receptors were taken from a woman in her forties or fifties in good health and CMV-seropositive.

V and J are TRBV2 and TRBJ2-2; D perhaps matches TRBD2 (6 bases). Trimming took 2 bases from V and 5 from J, leaving 12 bases between them. The germline CDR1 and CDR2 sequences are SNHLY and FYNNEI. This CDR3 region has 15 residues. The chain's CDR3 is CASSERGIRTGELFF. The CDR3 DNA follows: TGTGCCAGCAGTGAACGGGGGATAAGAACCGGGGAGCTGTTTTTT. Drawing the rest from reference TRBV2 and TRBJ2-2, the complete variable domain is EPEVTQTPSHQVTQMGQEVILRCVPISNHLYFYWYRQILGQKVEFLVSFYNNEISEKSEIFDDQFSVERPDGSNFTLKIRSTKLEDSAMYFCASSERGIRTGELFFGEGSRLTVL.

This chain joins TRBV5-6 and TRBJ2-1, with unresolved D. Germline V gene sequence: CDR1 SGHDT, CDR2 YYEEEE. The ends were cut back, 2 bases at V and 7 bases at J, with 7 bases in the middle. CDR3 length: 12 amino acids. CDR3 in DNA: TGTGCCAGCAGCTTCCTGTCTAATGAGCAGTTCTTC. Its translation is CASSFLSNEQFF.

This chain uses TRBV4-1 with TRBJ1-5, with 8 bases that match TRBD1. Germline CDR1 MGHRA, CDR2 YSYEKL. V dropped 3 bases and J dropped 5; count of bases not matched to a gene: 12. The length of the CDR3 is 17 residues. The CDR3 DNA sequence: TGCGCCAGCAGCCATCCTCAGGGGGCGCGAAAAGATCAGCCCCAGCATTTT. Translated: CASSHPQGARKDQPQHF.

This chain connects TRBV7-6 to TRBJ2-3; TRBD2 might be the D (5 bases). This CDR3 has 15 residues. The V end was cut by 2 bases, the J end by 11 bases, with 20 bases between. CDR1 SGHVS and CDR2 FNYEAQ come from the germline V gene. CDR3 in amino acids: CASSLSANRRGRQYF. The CDR3 DNA reads as TGTGCCAGCAGCTTATCCGCCAACCGACGGGGAAGGCAGTATTTT.

This rearrangement joins TRBV2 to TRBJ2-7; 10 bases line up with TRBD2. Germline V gene sequence: CDR1 SNHLY, CDR2 FYNNEI. The CDR3 runs 17 residues. With V trimmed by 3 bases and J by 6 bases, 14 bases remained unmatched. DNA of the CDR3: TGTGCCAGCAGTGATACCCTAGCGGGAGTACGACGGGGCGAGCAGTACTTC. Amino acids: CASSDTLAGVRRGEQYF.

CDR3 amino acids: CASSFRGTGNTIYF. DNA of the CDR3: TGTGCCAGCAGTTTCCGGGGGACGGGAAACACCATATATTTT. This chain uses TRBV6-1 with TRBJ1-3, with TRBD1 as a possible D gene (5 bases). V was clipped by 5 bases and J by 4 bases, with 12 bases between them. This CDR3 has 14 amino acids. Germline values: CDR1 MNHNS, CDR2 SASEGT.